This T cell receptor beta chain comes out of a study of metastatic and nonmetastatic thyroid tumors. Study-wide context: Comparative analysis of repertoires was undertaken across blood and tumor or nodule tissue obtained from malignant and benign thyroid patients.

Germline loops: CDR1 MNHNS, CDR2 SASEGT. The CDR3 is 15 amino acids. Original processing methods: Using the CDR3 differences seen across clinicopathological groups, the authors built a distant-metastasis classifier for papillary thyroid cancer, which was meant to discriminate distant-metastatic patients. TCRdb re-called clones from the PCR reads using MiXCR. The authors' filters were not applied to this entry. The data hold 6,000 to 8,500 clones, with 2.5% to 3.5% observed a single time. This clone was observed many times. The antigen remains unidentified. This sequence may be a read error, since a much larger clone differs from it by one base. At the DNA level, this CDR3 is encoded by other sequences in the same sample as well. Thyroid surgery had not been preceded by any treatment in any patient. The study, taken as a whole, reports: The study reportedly found significantly higher TCR beta diversity in malignant thyroid tumors than benign nodules, in blood and tumor.

The origin of this receptor is a female donor with papillary thyroid cancer or a benign thyroid nodule (not recorded which). Some clones in this sample may be carry-over from other donors' samples. The sequenced material came from tumor tissue. V is TRBV6-1 and J is TRBJ2-2, with D perhaps given as TRBD1 or TRBD2 (5 bases each). The CDR3 spells CASGLQPQGSGELFF. The CDR3 DNA is TGTGCCAGCGGACTTCAACCCCAGGGTTCCGGGGAGCTGTTCTTT.